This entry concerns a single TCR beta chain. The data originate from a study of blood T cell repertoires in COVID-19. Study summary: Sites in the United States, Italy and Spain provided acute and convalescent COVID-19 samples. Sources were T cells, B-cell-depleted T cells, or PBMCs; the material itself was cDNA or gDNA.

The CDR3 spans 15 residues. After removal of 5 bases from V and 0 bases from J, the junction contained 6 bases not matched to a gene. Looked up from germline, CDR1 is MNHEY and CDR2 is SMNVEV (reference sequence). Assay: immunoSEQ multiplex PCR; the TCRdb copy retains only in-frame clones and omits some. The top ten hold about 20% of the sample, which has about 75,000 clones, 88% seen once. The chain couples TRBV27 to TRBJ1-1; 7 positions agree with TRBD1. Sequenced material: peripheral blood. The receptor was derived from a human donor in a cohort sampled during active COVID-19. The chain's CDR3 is CASSLTGQLNTEAFF. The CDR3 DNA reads TGTGCCAGCAGTCTTACGGGACAGTTGAACACTGAAGCTTTCTTT.